This is a list of T cell receptor beta chains from one sample in a study of radiotherapy plus CTLA-4 blockade in lung cancer. Produced via immunoSEQ multiplex PCR; TCRdb's table is partial and in-frame only. The sample consists of about 48,000 clones, 70% to 90% of them appearing once. The specimen comprised peripheral blood, sampled from a patient treated with radiotherapy plus ipilimumab. These receptors were collected from a human donor with non-small cell lung cancer that progressed on radiotherapy plus ipilimumab. Some clones in this sample may be carry-over from other donors' samples. CDR3s leave out the opening cysteine and the closing phenylalanine or tryptophan. Fields, in order: J gene, V gene, CDR3 protein.

TRBJ1-5	TRBV6-5	ASSYSDSQPQH
TRBJ1-1	TRBV9	ASSLTGGNTEAF
TRBJ1-2	TRBV28	ASSPGTGNYGYT
TRBJ2-5	TRBV11-3	ASSRNGGSETQY
TRBJ2-2	TRBV12-5	ASDGLTTGELF
TRBJ1-6	TRBV5-1	ASSLIGENYNSPLH
TRBJ2-1	TRBV14	ASSQTGTAYNEQF
TRBJ1-3	TRBV5-5	ASSSAGTGIGNTIY
TRBJ1-1	TRBV30	AWTQGTEAF
TRBJ1-1	TRBV12-5	ASGSPGMRAF
TRBJ2-1	TRBV27	ASTSGSEQF
TRBJ2-3	TRBV11-2	ASTGLDATDTQY
TRBJ2-7	TRBV6-1	ASSTIPYEQY
TRBJ1-3	TRBV6-5	ASRRQAYSGNTIY
TRBJ2-1	TRBV9	ASSPTATSGTYNEQF
TRBJ2-7	TRBV10-3	AISETTSGDEQY
TRBJ1-5	TRBV28	ASSRDRGKGSNQPQH
TRBJ1-2	TRBV6-6	ASSRRGNYGYT
TRBJ1-2	TRBV9	ASSAGLMMGYGYT
TRBJ2-5	TRBV5-1	ASSLAAGRQETQY
TRBJ2-1	TRBV7-7	ASTPLGLAGSSSYNEQF
TRBJ2-1	TRBV4-1	ASSQVRQGAYNEQF
TRBJ2-3	TRBV5-8	ASSLEEGIVYTQY
TRBJ2-7	TRBV4-1	ASSQGLAAEQY
TRBJ2-7	TRBV4-1	ASSPEWGVLFTSFYEQY
TRBJ2-3	TRBV4-1	ASSQGRASGDTDTQY
TRBJ1-5	TRBV7-2	ASTEPGGYQPQH
TRBJ2-1	TRBV9	ASSVDASGKYNEQF
TRBJ2-3	TRBV12-5	ASGLVLLRTGEETDTQY
TRBJ2-1	TRBV18	ASSPPDFWRGGNEQF
TRBJ1-3	TRBV5-6	ASSYSGEPRSGNTIY
TRBJ1-1	TRBV9	ARSAGQKNTEAF
TRBJ2-3	TRBV7-2	ASSLMRGGTDTQY
TRBJ1-1	TRBV5-6	ASSQMNTEAF
TRBJ2-7	TRBV10-1	ASRDRSEWEQY
TRBJ2-2	TRBV15	ATSRVLGSPTPGELF
TRBJ2-3	TRBV7-3	ASSPKGGASNTQY
-	TRBV4-3	ASSQVGGQGPYEQY
TRBJ1-2	TRBV5-1	ASSLGQRRGGYT